This T cell receptor (beta chain) was documented in a study of blood T cell repertoires in COVID-19. Study-level background: PBMCs, B-cell-depleted T cells, or T cells were the source of the cDNA or gDNA that made up the material.

CDR3 length: 15 residues. Trimming removed 6 bases from V and 0 bases from J; junction bases left unmatched: 6. Per germline, CDR1 SNHLY and CDR2 FYNNEI. In the source study's methods: Counts of nucleated cells, estimated from reference gene primer amplification, were obtained. Clones were read by immunoSEQ multiplex PCR, and TCRdb kept only the in-frame ones, dropping some. The D gene and trimming were derived from the DNA, and the V and J assignments and clone size from that table. The sample contains more than 65,000 clones, roughly 85% of which appear only once. The sample taken for sequencing was peripheral blood. The sequence was obtained from an elderly man with acute or convalescent COVID-19. The chain is built from TRBV2 and TRBJ2-3, with 7 bases aligning to TRBD1. This CDR3 is CASRGQMASTDTQYF. As DNA, the CDR3 is TGTGCCAGCAGGGGACAGATGGCTAGCACAGATACGCAGTATTTT.